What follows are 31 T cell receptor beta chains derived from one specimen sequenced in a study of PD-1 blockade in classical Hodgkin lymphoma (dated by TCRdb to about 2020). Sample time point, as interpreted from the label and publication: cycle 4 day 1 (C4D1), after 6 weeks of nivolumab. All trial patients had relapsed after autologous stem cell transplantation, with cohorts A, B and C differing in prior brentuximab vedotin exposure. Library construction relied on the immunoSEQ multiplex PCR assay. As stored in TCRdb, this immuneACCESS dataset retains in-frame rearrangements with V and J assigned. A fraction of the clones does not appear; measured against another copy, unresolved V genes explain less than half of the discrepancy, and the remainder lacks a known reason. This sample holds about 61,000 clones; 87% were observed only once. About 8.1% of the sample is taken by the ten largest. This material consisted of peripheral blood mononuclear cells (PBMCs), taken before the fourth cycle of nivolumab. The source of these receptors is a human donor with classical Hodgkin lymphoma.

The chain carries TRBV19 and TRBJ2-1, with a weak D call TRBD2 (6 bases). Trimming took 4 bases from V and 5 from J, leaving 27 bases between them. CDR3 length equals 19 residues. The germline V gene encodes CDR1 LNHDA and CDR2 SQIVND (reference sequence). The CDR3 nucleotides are TGTGCCAGTAGTAAGTCTAGCGTTTTTCCCGAACCGATAAACAATGAGCAGTTCTTC. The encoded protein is CASSKSSVFPEPINNEQFF.

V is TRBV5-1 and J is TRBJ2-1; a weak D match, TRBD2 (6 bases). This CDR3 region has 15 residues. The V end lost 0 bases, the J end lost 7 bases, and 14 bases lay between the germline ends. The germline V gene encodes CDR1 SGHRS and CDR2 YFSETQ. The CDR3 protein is CASSLASGLWNEQFF. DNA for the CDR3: TGCGCCAGCAGCTTGGCCAGCGGGTTGTGGAATGAGCAGTTCTTC.

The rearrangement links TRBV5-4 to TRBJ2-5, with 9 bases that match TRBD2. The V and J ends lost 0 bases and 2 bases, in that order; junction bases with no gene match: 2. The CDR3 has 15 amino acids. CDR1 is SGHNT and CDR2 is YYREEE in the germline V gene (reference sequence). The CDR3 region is CASSLGLAAQETQYF. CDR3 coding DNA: TGTGCCAGCAGCTTGGGACTAGCGGCTCAAGAGACCCAGTACTTC.

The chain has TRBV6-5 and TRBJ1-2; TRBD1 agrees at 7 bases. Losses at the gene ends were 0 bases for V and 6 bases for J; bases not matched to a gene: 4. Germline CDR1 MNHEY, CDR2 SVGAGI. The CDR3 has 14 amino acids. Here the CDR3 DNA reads TGTGCCAGCAGTTACTCGACAGGGTTGGATGGCTACACCTTC. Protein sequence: CASSYSTGLDGYTF.

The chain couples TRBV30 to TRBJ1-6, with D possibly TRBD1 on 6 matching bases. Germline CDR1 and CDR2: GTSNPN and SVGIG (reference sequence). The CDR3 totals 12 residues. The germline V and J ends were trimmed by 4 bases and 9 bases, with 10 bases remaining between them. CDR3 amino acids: CAWTRTVSPLHF. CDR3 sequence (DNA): TGTGCCTGGACCCGGACAGTTTCACCCCTCCACTTT.

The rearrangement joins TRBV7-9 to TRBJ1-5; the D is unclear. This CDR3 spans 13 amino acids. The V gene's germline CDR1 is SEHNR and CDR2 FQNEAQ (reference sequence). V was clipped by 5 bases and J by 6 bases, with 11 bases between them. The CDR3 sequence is CASSPVAGQPQHF. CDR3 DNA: TGTGCCAGCAGCCCCGTCGCAGGTCAGCCCCAGCATTTT.

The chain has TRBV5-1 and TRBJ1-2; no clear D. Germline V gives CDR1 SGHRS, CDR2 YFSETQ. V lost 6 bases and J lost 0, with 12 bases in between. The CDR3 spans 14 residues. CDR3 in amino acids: CASKEGPSNYGYTF. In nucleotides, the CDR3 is TGCGCCAGCAAAGAGGGCCCCTCTAACTATGGCTACACCTTC.

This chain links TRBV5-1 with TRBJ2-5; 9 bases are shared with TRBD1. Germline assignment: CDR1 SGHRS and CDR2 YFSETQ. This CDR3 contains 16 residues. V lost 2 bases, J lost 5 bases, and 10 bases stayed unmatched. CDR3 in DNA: TGCGCCAGCAGCTTCACGGGGACAGGGTCGATGGAGACCCAGTACTTC. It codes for CASSFTGTGSMETQYF.

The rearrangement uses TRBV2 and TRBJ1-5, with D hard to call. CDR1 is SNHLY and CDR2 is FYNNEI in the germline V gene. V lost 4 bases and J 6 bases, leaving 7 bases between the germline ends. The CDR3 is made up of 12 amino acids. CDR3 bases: TGTGCCAGCAGTGCGGTATCTCAGCCCCAGCATTTT. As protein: CASSAVSQPQHF.

The CDR3 region is CASTEGAGNEQFF. CDR3 sequence (DNA): TGTGCCAGCACCGAGGGGGCGGGAAATGAGCAGTTCTTC. The chain joins TRBV27 to TRBJ2-1; the D gene is possibly TRBD1 (7 bases). This CDR3 has 13 residues. The ends were cut back, 7 bases at V and 7 bases at J, with 14 bases in the middle. From germline, CDR1 is MNHEY and CDR2 SMNVEV (reference sequence).

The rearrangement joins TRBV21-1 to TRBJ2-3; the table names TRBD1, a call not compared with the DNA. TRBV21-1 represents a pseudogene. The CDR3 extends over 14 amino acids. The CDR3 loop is CASSCRGCADTQYF. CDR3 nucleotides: TGTGCCAGCAGTTGCAGGGGGTGTGCGGATACGCAGTATTTT.

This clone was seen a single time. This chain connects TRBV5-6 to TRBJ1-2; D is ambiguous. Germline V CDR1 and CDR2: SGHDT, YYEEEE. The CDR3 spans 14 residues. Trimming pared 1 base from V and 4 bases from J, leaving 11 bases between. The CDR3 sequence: CASSLIGLGYGYTF. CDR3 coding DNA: TGTGCCAGCAGCTTGATAGGACTGGGCTATGGCTACACCTTC.

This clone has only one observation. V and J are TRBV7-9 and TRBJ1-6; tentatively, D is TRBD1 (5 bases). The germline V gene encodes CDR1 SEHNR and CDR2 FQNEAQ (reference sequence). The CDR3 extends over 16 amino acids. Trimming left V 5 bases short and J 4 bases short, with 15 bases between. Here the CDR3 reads CASSQKTGTYNSPLHF. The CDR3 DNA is TGTGCCAGCAGCCAGAAAACCGGGACTTATAATTCACCCCTCCACTTT.

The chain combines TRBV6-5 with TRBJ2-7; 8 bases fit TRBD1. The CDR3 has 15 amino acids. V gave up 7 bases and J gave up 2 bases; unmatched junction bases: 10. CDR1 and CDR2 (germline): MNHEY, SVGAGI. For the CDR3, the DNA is TGTGCCAGCACCGCTTACAGGGGGTCTGCCTACGAGCAGTACTTC. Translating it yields CASTAYRGSAYEQYF.

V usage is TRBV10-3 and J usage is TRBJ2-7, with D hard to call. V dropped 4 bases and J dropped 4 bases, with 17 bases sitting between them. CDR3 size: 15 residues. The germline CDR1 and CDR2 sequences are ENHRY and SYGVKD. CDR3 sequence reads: CAISVEQKSKYEQYF. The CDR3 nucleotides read TGTGCCATCAGTGTGGAACAGAAATCGAAGTACGAGCAGTACTTC.

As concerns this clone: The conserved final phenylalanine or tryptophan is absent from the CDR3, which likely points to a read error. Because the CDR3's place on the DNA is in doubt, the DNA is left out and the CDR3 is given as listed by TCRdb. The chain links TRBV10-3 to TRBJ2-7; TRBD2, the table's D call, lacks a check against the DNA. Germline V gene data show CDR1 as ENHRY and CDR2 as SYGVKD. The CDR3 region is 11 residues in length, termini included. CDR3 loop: CAISKGLGASP.

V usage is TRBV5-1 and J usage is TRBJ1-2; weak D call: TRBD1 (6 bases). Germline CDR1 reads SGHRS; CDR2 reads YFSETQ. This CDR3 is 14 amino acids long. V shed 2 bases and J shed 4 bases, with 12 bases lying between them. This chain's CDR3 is CASSFGQPRYGYTF. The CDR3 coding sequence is TGCGCCAGCAGCTTCGGACAGCCCCGCTATGGCTACACCTTC.

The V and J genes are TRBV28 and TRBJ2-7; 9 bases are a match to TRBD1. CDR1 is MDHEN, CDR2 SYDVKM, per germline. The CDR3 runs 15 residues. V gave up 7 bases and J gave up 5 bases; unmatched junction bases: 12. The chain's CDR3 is CASTRAGQGSDEQYF. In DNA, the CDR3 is TGTGCCAGCACCAGGGCTGGACAGGGGAGCGACGAGCAGTACTTC.

The CDR3 DNA sequence: TGTGCCAGCAGCCACAGCGAAACTGAAGCTTTCTTT. It encodes CASSHSETEAFF. The rearrangement links TRBV4-2 to TRBJ1-1; no clear D gene. CDR1 LGHNA and CDR2 YNFKEQ come from the germline V gene. Between the trimmed V and J ends, which lost 3 bases and 5 bases, there was a span of 7 bases. The CDR3 has 12 amino acids.

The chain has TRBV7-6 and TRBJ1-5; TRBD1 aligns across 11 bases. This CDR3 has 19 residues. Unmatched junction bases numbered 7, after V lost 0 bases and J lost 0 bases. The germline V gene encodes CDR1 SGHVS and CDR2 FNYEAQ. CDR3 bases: TGTGCCAGCAGCTTAGCGGACAGGGGGCAATCATTTAGCAATCAGCCCCAGCATTTT. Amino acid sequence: CASSLADRGQSFSNQPQHF.

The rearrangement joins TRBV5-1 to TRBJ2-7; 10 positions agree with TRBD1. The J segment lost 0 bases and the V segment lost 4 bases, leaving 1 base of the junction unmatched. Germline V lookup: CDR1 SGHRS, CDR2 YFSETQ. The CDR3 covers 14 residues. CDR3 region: CASSRTGGSYEQYF. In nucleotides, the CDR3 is TGCGCCAGCAGCCGGACAGGGGGCTCCTACGAGCAGTACTTC.

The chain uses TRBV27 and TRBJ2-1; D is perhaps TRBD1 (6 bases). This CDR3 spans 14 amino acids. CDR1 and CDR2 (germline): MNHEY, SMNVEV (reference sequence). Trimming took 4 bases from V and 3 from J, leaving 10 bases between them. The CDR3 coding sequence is TGTGCCAGCAGTTCCAGGGGTTACTACAATGAGCAGTTCTTC. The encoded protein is CASSSRGYYNEQFF.

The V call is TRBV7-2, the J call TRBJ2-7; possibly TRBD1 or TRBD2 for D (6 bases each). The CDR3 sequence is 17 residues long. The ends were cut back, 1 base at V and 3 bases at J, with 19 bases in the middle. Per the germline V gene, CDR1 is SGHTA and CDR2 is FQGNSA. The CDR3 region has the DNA TGTGCCAGCAGCTTAGTTGGAGGGGGAAGACCAATCTACGAGCAGTACTTC. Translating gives CASSLVGGGRPIYEQYF.

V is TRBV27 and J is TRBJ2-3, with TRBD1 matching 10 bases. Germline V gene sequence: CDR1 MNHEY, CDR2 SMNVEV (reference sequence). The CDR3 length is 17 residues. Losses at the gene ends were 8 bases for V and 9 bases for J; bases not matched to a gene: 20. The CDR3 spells CASSLRGGTGAPGTQYF. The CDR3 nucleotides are TGTGCCAGCTCCCTAAGGGGCGGGACAGGGGCCCCTGGGACGCAGTATTTT.

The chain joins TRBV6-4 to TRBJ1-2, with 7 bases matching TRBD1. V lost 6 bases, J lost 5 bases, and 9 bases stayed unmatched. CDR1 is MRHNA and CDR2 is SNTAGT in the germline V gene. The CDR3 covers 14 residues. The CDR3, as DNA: TGTGCCAGCAGCCGGGACAGCCAACCTTATGGCTACACCTTC. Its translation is CASSRDSQPYGYTF.

CDR3 amino acids: CASSSLAGGIYEQYF. CDR3 in DNA: TGTGCCAGCAGTTCCCTAGCGGGGGGGATCTACGAGCAGTACTTC. The chain links TRBV6-5 to TRBJ2-7; 12 nucleotides agree with TRBD2. Germline CDR1 and CDR2: MNHEY and SVGAGI. V lost 4 bases to trimming and J lost 3 bases; unmatched junction nucleotides: 4. This CDR3 region has 15 residues.

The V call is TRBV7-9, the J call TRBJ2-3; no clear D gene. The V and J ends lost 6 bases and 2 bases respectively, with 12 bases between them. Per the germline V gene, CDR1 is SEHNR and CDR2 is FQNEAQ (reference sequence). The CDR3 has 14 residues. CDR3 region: CASSLLLDTDTQYF. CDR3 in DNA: TGTGCCAGCAGTCTCCTCCTTGACACAGATACGCAGTATTTT.

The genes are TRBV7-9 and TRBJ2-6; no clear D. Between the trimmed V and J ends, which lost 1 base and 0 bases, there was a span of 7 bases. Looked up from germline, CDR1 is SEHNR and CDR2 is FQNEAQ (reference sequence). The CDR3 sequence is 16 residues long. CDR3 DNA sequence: TGTGCCAGCAGCTTAGGCCGGTCCTCTGGGGCCAACGTCCTGACTTTC. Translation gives CASSLGRSSGANVLTF.

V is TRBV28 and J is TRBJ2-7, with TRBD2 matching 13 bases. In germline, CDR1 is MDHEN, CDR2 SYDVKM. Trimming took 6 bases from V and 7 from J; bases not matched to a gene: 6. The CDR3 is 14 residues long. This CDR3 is CASRDPGLAGEQYF. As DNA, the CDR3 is TGTGCCAGCAGGGATCCGGGACTAGCGGGGGAGCAGTACTTC.

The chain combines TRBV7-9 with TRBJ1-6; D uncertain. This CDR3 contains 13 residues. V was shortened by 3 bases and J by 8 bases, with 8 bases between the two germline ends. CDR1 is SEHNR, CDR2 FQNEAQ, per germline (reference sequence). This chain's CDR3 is CASSFPSDSPLHF. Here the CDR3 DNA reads TGTGCCAGCAGCTTCCCGAGTGATTCACCCCTCCACTTT. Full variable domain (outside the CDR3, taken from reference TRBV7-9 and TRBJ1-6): DTGVSQNPRHKITKRGQNVTFRCDPISEHNRLYWYRQTLGQGPEFLTYFQNEAQLEKSRLLSDRFSAERPKGSFSTLEIQRTEQGDSAMYLCASSFPSDSPLHFGNGTRLTVT.

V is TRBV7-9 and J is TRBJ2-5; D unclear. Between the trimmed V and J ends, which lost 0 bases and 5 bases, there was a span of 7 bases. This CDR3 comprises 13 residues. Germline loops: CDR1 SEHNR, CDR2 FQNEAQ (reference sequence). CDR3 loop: CASSLAGFETQYF. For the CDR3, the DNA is TGTGCCAGCAGCTTAGCCGGTTTCGAGACCCAGTACTTC.